The following is a TCR beta chain sequence with its context. V was shortened by 1 base and J by 5 bases, with 9 bases between the two germline ends. CDR1 and CDR2 (germline): SGHRS, YFSETQ. The CDR3 contains 14 residues. These data come from a study of cytomegalovirus exposure and HLA in healthy donors. Study details: A prior study identified 110 million or so unique TCR beta sequences from some 180 million T cells.

The primer mix had 60 Vbeta and 13 Jbeta primers. Authors' analysis steps: Later work found 80 million or so unique TCR beta chains, with about 10 million shared. Clones were sequenced by immunoSEQ multiplex PCR, and TCRdb holds only the in-frame ones, with some missing. D and trimming were read from the DNA, whereas the V and J calls and clone size are those reported in that table. The profile shows approximately 93,000 clones, 75% to 85% of them singletons. This clonotype originated in a male donor in good health and CMV-seropositive. The chain couples TRBV5-1 to TRBJ1-4; D uncertain. Sequencing input: PBMCs. The CDR3 region has the DNA TGCGCCAGCAGCTTGAGCACAGTAAATGAAAAACTGTTTTTT. Protein product: CASSLSTVNEKLFF.